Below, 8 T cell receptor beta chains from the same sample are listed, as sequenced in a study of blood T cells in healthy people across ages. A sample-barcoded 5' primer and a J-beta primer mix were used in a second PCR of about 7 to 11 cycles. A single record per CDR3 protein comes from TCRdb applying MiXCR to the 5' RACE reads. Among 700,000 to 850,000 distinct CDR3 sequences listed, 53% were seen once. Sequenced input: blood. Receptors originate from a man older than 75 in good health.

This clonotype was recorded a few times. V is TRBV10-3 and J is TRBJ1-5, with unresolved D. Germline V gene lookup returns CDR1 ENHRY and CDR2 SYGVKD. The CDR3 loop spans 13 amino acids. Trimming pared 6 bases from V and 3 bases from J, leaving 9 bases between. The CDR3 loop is CAISGEPNQPQHF. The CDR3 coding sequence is TGTGCCATCAGCGGGGAACCCAATCAGCCCCAGCATTTT.

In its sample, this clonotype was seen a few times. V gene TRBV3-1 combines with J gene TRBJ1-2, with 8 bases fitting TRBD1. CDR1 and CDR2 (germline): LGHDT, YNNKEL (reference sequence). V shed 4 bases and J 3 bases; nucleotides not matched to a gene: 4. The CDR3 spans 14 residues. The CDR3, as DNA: TGTGCCAGCAGCCCGTCGGACAGGGACTATGGCTACACCTTC. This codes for CASSPSDRDYGYTF.

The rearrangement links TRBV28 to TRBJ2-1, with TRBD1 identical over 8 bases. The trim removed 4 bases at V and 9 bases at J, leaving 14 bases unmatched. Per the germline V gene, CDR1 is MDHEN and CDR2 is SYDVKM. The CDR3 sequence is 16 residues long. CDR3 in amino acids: CASSSSGTGGGIEQFF. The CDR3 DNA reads TGTGCCAGCAGTTCCTCCGGGACAGGTGGAGGAATTGAGCAGTTCTTC.

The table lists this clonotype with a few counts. DNA of the CDR3: TGTGCCAGCGGAACCGCGGCCTACGAGCAGTACTTC. This encodes CASGTAAYEQYF. The V and J genes are TRBV2 and TRBJ2-7; no firm D call. V was shortened by 8 bases and J by 2 bases, with 10 bases between the two germline ends. Germline assignment: CDR1 SNHLY and CDR2 FYNNEI. The CDR3 contains 12 residues.

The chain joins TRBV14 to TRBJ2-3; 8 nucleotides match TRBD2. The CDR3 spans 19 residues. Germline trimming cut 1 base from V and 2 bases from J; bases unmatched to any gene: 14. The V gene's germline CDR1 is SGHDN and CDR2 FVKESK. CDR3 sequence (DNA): TGTGCCAGCAGCCAAGCCCCGGGACTAGTGGGATATAACACAGATACGCAGTATTTT. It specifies CASSQAPGLVGYNTDTQYF.

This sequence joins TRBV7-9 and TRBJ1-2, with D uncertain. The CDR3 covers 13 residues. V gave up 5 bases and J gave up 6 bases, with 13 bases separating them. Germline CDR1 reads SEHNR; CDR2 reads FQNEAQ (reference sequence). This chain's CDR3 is CASSTTGWDGYTF. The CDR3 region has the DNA TGTGCCAGCAGCACAACCGGGTGGGATGGCTACACCTTC.

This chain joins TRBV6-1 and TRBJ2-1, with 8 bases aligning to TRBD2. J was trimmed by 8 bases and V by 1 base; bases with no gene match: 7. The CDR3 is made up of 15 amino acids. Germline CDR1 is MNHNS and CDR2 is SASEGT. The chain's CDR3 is CASSEEASGWYEQFF. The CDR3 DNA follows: TGTGCCAGCAGTGAAGAGGCTAGCGGGTGGTATGAGCAGTTCTTC.

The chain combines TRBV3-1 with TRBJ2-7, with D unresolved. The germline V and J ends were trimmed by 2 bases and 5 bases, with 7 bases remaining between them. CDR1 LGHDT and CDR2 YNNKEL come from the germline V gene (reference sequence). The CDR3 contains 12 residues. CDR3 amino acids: CASSQLYHEQYF. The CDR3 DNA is TGTGCCAGCAGCCAACTGTACCACGAGCAGTACTTC.